The 2 T cell receptor beta chains reported below all come from one sample, sequenced in a study of OX40 agonist ivuxolimab in advanced cancers. Repertoires were generated with immunoSEQ multiplex PCR, while TCRdb's copy carries only in-frame clones and drops some. The sample lists some 130,000 clones, 90% to 95% seen once, with approximately 1% in the top ten. The material sequenced was CD4+ or CD8+ T cells sorted from blood, taken in a trial of the OX40 agonist ivuxolimab. The source is an adult with an advanced solid tumor such as melanoma, head and neck, liver or kidney cancer.

This clone was observed a handful of times. The chain carries TRBV15 and TRBJ2-3; no clear D gene. CDR1 and CDR2 from the germline V gene are LNHNV and YYDKDF (reference sequence). The length of the CDR3 is 17 residues. Trimming pared 0 bases from V and 2 bases from J, leaving 15 bases between. CDR3 DNA: TGTGCCACCAGCAGAGATGCCCTTTTTTTACTCACAGATACGCAGTATTTT. Residues: CATSRDALFLLTDTQYF.

This clone appeared once. The chain carries TRBV9 and TRBJ2-3, with 10 bases that match TRBD2. The trim removed 6 bases at V and 9 bases at J, leaving 16 bases unmatched. The CDR3 has 16 amino acids. The germline CDR1 and CDR2 sequences are SGDLS and YYNGEE. The CDR3 region is CASTPVGLAAIGTQYF. Here the CDR3 DNA reads TGTGCCAGCACCCCTGTAGGACTAGCGGCAATTGGGACGCAGTATTTT. The full variable domain, completed using reference TRBV9 and TRBJ2-3, is DSGVTQTPKHLITATGQRVTLRCSPRSGDLSVYWYQQSLDQGLQFLIQYYNGEERAKGNILERFSAQQFPDLHSELNLSSLELGDSALYFCASTPVGLAAIGTQYFGPGTRLTVL.